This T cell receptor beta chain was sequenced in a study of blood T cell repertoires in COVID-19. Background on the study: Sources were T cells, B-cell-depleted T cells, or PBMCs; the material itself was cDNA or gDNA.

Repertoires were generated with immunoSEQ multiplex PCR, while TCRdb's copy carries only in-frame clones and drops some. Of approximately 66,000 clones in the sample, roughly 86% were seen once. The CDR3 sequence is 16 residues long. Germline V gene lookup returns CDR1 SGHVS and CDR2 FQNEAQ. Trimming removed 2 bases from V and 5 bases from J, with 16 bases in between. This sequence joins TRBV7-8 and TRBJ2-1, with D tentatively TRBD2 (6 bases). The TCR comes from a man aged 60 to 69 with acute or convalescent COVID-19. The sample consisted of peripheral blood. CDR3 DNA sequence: TGTGCCAGCAGCTTACACGGGGGAGTCCTAAACAATGAGCAGTTCTTC. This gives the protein CASSLHGGVLNNEQFF.